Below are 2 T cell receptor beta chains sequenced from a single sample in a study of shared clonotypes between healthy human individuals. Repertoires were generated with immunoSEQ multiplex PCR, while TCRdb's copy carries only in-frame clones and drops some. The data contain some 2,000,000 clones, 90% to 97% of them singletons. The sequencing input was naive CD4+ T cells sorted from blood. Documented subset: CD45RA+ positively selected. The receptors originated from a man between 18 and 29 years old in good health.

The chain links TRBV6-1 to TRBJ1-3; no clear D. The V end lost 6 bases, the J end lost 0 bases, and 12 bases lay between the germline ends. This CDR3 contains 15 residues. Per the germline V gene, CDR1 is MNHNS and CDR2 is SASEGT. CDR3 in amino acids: CASRVGSTSGNTIYF. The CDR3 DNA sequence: TGTGCCAGCAGGGTGGGCTCCACCTCTGGAAACACCATATATTTT.

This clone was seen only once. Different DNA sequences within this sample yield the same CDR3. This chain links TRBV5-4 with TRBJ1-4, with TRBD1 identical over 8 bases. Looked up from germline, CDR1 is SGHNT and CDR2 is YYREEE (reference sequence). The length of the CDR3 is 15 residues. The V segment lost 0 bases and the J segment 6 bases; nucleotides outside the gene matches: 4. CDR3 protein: CASSLVGQGDEKLFF. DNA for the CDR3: TGTGCCAGCAGCTTGGTTGGACAGGGAGATGAAAAACTGTTTTTT.